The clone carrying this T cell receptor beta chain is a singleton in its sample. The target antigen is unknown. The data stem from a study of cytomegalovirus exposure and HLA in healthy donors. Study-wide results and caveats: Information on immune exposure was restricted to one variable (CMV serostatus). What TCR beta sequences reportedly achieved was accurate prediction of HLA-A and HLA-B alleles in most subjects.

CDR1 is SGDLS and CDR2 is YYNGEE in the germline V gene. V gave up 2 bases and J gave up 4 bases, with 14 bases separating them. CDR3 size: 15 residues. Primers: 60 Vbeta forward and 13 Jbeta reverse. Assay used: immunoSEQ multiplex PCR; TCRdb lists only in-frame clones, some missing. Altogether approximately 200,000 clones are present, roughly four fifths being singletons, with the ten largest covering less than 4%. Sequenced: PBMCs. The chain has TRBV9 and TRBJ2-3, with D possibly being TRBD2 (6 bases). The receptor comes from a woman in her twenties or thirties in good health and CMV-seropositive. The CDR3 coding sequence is TGTGCCAGCAGCGTTTTGCGGGATATTTCAGATACGCAGTATTTT. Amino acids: CASSVLRDISDTQYF.